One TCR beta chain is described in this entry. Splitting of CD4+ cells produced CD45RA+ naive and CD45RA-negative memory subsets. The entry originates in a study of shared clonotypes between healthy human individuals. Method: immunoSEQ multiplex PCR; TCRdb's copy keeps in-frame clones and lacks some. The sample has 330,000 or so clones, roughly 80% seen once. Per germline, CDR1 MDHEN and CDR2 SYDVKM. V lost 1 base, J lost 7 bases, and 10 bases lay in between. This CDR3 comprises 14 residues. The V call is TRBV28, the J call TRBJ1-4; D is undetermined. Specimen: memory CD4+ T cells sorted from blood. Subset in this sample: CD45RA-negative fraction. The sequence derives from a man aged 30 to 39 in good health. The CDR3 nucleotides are TGTGCCAGCAGTTTATACGGGGAGAGTGAAAAACTGTTTTTT. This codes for CASSLYGESEKLFF.